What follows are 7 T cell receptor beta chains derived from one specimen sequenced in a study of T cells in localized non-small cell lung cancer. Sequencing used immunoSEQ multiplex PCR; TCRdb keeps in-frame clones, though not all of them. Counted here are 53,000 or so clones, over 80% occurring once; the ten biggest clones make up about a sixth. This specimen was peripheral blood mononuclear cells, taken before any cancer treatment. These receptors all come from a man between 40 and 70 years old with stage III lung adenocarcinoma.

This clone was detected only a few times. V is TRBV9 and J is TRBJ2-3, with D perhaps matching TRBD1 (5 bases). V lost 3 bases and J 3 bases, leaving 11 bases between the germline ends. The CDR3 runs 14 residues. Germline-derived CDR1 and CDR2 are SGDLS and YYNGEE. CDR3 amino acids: CASSATELTDTQYF. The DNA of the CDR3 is TGTGCCAGCAGCGCGACAGAGTTAACAGATACGCAGTATTTT. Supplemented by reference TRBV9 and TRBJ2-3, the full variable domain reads DSGVTQTPKHLITATGQRVTLRCSPRSGDLSVYWYQQSLDQGLQFLIQYYNGEERAKGNILERFSAQQFPDLHSELNLSSLELGDSALYFCASSATELTDTQYFGPGTRLTVL.

CDR3: CASSSSTDTQYF. As DNA, the CDR3 is TGTGCCAGCAGCTCTAGCACAGATACGCAGTATTTT. V usage is TRBV7-9 and J usage is TRBJ2-3, with unresolved D. Germline V gene data show CDR1 as SEHNR and CDR2 as FQNEAQ (reference sequence). The CDR3 runs 12 residues. V lost 4 bases, J lost 0 bases, and 2 bases lay in between.

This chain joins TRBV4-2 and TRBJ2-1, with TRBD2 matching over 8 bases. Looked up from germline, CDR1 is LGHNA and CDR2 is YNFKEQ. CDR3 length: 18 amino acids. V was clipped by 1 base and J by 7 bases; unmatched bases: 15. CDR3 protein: CASSQVTAGGALTNEQFF. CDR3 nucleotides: TGTGCCAGCAGCCAAGTGACGGCGGGAGGTGCGTTGACGAATGAGCAGTTCTTC.

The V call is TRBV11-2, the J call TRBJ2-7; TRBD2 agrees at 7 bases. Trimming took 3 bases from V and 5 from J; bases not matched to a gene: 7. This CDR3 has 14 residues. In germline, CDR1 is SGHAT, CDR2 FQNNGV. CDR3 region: CASSFAGVGHEQYF. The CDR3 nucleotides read TGTGCCAGCAGCTTTGCGGGGGTAGGCCACGAGCAGTACTTC.

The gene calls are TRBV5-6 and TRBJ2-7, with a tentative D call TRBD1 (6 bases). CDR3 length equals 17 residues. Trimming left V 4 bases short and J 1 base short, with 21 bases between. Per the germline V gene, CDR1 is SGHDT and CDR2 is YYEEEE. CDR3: CASSPSPRTVKSYEQYF. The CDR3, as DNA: TGTGCCAGCAGCCCCTCCCCACGGACAGTGAAGTCCTACGAGCAGTACTTC.

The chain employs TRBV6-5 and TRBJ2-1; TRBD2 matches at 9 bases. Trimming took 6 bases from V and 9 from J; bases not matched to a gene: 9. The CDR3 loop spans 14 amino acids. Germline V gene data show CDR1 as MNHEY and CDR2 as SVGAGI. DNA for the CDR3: TGTGCCAGCAGCCCGAGCGGGGGGAAGGTTGAGCAGTTCTTC. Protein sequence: CASSPSGGKVEQFF.

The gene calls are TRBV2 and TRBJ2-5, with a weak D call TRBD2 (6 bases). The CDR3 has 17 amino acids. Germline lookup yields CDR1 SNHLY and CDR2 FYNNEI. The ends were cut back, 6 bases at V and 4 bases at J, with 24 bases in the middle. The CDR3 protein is CASSRRDSAPASETQYF. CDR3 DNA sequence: TGTGCCAGCAGCCGCCGGGACTCGGCACCTGCGTCAGAGACCCAGTACTTC.